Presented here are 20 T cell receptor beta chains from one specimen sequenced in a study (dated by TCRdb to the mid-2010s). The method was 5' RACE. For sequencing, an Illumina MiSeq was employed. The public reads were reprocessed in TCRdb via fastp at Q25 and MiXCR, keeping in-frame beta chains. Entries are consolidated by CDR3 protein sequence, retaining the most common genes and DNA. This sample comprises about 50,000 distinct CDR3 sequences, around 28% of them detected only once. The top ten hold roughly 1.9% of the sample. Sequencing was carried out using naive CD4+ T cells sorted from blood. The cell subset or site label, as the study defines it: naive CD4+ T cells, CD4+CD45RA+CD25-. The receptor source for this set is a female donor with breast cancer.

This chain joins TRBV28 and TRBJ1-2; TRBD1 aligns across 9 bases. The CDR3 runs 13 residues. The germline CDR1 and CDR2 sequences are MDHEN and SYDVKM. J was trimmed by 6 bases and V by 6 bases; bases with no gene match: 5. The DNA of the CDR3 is TGTGCCAGCAGGCCGACAGGGGGGGATGGCTACACCTTC. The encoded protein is CASRPTGGDGYTF.

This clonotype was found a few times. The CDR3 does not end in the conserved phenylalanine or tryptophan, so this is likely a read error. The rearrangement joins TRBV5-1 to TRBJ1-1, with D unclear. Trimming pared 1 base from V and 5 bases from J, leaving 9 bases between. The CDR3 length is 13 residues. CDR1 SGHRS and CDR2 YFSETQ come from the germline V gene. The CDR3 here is CASSLLLGTEAFI. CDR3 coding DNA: TGCGCCAGCAGCTTGCTCTTAGGTACTGAAGCTTTCATT.

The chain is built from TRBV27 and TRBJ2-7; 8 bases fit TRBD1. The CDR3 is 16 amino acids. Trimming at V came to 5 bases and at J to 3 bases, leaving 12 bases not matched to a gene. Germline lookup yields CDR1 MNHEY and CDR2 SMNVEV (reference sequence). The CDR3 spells CASSILRNRGIYEQYF. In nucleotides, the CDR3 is TGTGCCAGCAGTATCCTCCGGAACAGGGGGATCTACGAGCAGTACTTC.

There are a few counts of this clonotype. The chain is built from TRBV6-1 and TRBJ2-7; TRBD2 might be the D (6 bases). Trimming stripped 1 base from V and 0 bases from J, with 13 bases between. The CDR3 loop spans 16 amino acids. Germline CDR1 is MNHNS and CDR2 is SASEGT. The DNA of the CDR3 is TGTGCCAGCAGTGAAGAATCGGCGGGATACTCCTACGAGCAGTACTTC. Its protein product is CASSEESAGYSYEQYF.

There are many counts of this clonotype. The CDR3, as DNA: TGCGCCAGCAGCGCGCGGGAAAACACCGGGGAGCTGTTTTTT. It yields the protein CASSARENTGELFF. This chain links TRBV5-1 with TRBJ2-2, with D maybe TRBD2 (6 bases). The length of the CDR3 is 14 residues. The V gene's germline CDR1 is SGHRS and CDR2 YFSETQ. Deletions cut 4 bases from V and 2 bases from J, with 9 bases between.

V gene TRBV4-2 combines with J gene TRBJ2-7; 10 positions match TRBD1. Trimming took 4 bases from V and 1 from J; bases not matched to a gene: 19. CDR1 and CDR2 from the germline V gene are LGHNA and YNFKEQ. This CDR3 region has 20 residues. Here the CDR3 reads CASSPSWGRQGAFGSYEQYF. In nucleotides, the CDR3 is TGTGCCAGCAGCCCCAGCTGGGGGAGACAGGGGGCTTTTGGTTCCTACGAGCAGTACTTC.

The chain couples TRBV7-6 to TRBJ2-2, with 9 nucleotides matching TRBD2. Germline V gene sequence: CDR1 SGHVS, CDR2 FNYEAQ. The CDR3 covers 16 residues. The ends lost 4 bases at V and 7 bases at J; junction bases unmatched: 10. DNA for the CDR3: TGTGCCAGCAGCTCAAGGCCTAGCGGGACGATCGGGGAGCTGTTTTTT. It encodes CASSSRPSGTIGELFF. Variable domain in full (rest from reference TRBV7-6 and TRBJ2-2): GAGVSQSPRYKVTKRGQDVALRCDPISGHVSLYWYRQALGQGPEFLTYFNYEAQQDKSGLPNDRFSAERPEGSISTLTIQRTEQRDSAMYRCASSSRPSGTIGELFFGEGSRLTVL.

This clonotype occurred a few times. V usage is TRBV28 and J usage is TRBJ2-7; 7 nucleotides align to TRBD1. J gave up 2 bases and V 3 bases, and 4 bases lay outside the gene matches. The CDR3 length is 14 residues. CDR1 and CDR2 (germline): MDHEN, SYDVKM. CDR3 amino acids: CASSFPDRTYEQYF. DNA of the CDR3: TGTGCCAGCAGTTTTCCGGACAGGACCTACGAGCAGTACTTC.

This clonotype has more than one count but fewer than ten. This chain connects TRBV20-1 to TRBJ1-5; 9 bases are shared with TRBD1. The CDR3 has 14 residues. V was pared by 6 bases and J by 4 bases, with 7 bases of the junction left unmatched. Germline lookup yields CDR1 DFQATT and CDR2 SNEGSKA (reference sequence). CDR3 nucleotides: TGCAGTGCCACCAACAGGGGGCCGAATCAGCCCCAGCATTTT. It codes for CSATNRGPNQPQHF.

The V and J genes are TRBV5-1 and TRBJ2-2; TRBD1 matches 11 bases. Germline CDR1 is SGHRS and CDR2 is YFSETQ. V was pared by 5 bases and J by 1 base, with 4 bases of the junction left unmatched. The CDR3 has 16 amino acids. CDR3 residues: CASRGTGGLNTGELFF. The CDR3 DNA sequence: TGCGCCAGCAGGGGGACAGGGGGTTTGAACACCGGGGAGCTGTTTTTT. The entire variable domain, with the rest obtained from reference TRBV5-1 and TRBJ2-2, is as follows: KAGVTQTPRYLIKTRGQQVTLSCSPISGHRSVSWYQQTPGQGLQFLFEYFSETQRNKGNFPGRFSGRQFSNSRSEMNVSTLELGDSALYLCASRGTGGLNTGELFFGEGSRLTVL.

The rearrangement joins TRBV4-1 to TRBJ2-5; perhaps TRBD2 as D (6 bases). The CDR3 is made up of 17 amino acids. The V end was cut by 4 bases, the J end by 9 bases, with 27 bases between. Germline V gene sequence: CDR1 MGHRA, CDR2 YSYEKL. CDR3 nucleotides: TGCGCCAGCAGCCTACTAGCTGCGCCGGGCGGGGAAGGGGCCCAGTACTTC. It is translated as CASSLLAAPGGEGAQYF.

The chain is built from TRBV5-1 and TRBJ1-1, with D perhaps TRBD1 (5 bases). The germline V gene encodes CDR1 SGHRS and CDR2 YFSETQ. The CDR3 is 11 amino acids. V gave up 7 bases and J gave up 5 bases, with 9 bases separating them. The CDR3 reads CASHGATEAFF. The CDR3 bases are TGCGCCAGCCACGGGGCGACTGAAGCTTTCTTT. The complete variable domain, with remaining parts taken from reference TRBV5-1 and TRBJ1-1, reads KAGVTQTPRYLIKTRGQQVTLSCSPISGHRSVSWYQQTPGQGLQFLFEYFSETQRNKGNFPGRFSGRQFSNSRSEMNVSTLELGDSALYLCASHGATEAFFGQGTRLTVV.

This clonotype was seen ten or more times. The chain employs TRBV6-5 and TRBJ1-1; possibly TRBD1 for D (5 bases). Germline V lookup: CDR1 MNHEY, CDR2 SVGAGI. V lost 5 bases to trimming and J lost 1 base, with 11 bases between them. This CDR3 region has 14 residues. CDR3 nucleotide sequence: TGTGCCAGCAGTACCTCGACAGAGAACACTGAAGCTTTCTTT. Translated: CASSTSTENTEAFF.

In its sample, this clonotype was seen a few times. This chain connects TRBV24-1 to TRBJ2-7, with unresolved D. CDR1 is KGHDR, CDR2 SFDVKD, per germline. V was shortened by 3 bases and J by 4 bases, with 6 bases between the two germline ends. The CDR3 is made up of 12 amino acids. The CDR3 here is CATSDANYEQYF. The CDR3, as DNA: TGTGCCACCAGTGATGCAAATTACGAGCAGTACTTC.

CDR3 residues: CASSQDQGTGLNSPLHF. The CDR3, as DNA: TGCGCCAGCAGCCAAGATCAAGGGACAGGGCTGAATTCACCCCTCCACTTT. The chain employs TRBV4-3 and TRBJ1-6; 9 bases line up with TRBD1. V shed 0 bases and J 7 bases; nucleotides not matched to a gene: 7. This CDR3 has 17 amino acids. Germline CDR1 LGHNA, CDR2 YSLEER.

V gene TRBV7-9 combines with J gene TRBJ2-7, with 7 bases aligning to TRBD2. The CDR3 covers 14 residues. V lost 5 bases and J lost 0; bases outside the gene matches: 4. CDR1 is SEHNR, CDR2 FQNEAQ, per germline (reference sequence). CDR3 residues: CASSVGTNSYEQYF. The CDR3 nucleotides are TGTGCCAGCAGCGTCGGGACTAACTCCTACGAGCAGTACTTC.

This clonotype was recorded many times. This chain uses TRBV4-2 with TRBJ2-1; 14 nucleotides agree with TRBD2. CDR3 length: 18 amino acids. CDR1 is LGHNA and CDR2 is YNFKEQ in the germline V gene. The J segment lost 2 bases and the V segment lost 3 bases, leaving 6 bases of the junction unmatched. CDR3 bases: TGTGCCAGCAGCCAGGAGACTAGCGGGGGGGCCGCCTACAATGAGCAGTTCTTC. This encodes CASSQETSGGAAYNEQFF.

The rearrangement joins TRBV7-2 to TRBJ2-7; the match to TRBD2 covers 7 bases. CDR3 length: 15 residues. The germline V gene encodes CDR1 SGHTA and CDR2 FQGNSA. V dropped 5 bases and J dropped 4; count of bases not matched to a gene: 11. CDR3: CASSIKGSGSYEQYF. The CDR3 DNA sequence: TGTGCCAGCAGCATAAAAGGTAGCGGGTCTTACGAGCAGTACTTC.

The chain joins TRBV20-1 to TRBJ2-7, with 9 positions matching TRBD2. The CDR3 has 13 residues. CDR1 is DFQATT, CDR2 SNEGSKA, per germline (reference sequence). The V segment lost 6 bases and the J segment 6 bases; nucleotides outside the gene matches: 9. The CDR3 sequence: CSAAQAGGGEQYF. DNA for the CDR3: TGCAGTGCCGCCCAGGCGGGAGGGGGCGAGCAGTACTTC.

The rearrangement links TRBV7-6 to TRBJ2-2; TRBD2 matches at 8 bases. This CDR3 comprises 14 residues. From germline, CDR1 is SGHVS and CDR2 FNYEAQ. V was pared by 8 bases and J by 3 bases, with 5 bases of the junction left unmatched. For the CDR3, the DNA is TGTGCCAGCGGGGGGACTAGTCACACCGGGGAGCTGTTTTTT. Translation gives CASGGTSHTGELFF.